A selection of T cell receptor beta chains follows, all from one sample in a study of blood T cell repertoires in COVID-19. The protocol was immunoSEQ multiplex PCR, while the TCRdb copy is restricted to in-frame clones and leaves out a portion. The sample lists 130,000 to 150,000 clones, over 75% occurring once. Sequenced material: peripheral blood. The origin of the receptors is a woman aged 50 to 65 with acute or convalescent COVID-19. Both conserved end residues are part of each CDR3. The D gene is left open where the match is weak. Clone size appears in some rows only: once, few, many, or a class for an expanded clone.

CDR3nt	CDR3aa	v_gene	d_gene	j_gene	abundance
TGTGCCAGCAGCCAAAGCGGAAGCTACAATGAGCAGTTCTTC	CASSQSGSYNEQFF	TRBV3-1/TRBV3-2	-	TRBJ2-1	-
TGTGCCAGCAGTGAATCCGGGACAGTTGCAACTAATGAAAAACTGTTTTTT	CASSESGTVATNEKLFF	TRBV6-1	TRBD1	TRBJ1-4	-
TGTGCCAGCAGCTTAGGGTACGGGCAGGGGGCAAATCAGCCCCAGCATTTT	CASSLGYGQGANQPQHF	TRBV11-2	TRBD1	TRBJ1-5	-
TGTGCCATCAGTGAGTCAAGGGGCCGGGAGGAAAAACTGTTTTTT	CAISESRGREEKLFF	TRBV10-3	-	TRBJ1-4	-
TGCGCCAGCAGCTTGGGACAGGGGGCTGGAAACACCATATATTTT	CASSLGQGAGNTIYF	TRBV5-1	TRBD1	TRBJ1-3	-
TGTGCCAGCAGCCTTAACAGGGGGCAACAGCCCCAGCATTTT	CASSLNRGQQPQHF	TRBV11-2	TRBD1	TRBJ1-5	-
TGTGCCAGTAGCCTTCGGGGACAGTTAAATTCACCCCTCCACTTT	CASSLRGQLNSPLHF	TRBV19	TRBD1	TRBJ1-6	-
TGTGCCAGCACGCAAAGGGGGCCCGACACCGGGGAGCTGTTTTTT	CASTQRGPDTGELFF	TRBV7-2	TRBD1	TRBJ2-2	-
TGCAGCGTCGAGAGGGGGTCGAACACCGGGGAGCTGTTTTTT	CSVERGSNTGELFF	TRBV29-1	-	TRBJ2-2	-
TGTGCCACCAGACAGGGGGCAGCCGGGGAGCTGTTTTTT	CATRQGAAGELFF	TRBV6-6	TRBD1	TRBJ2-2	-
TGTGCCAGCACCACACTAGCGGGGGGCAGCACAGATACGCAGTATTTT	CASTTLAGGSTDTQYF	TRBV2	TRBD2	TRBJ2-3	-
TGTGCCAGCAGCCCCGGCCCGGGAGAGAAACTGTTTTTT	CASSPGPGEKLFF	TRBV28	-	TRBJ1-4	-
TGTGCCAGCAGTGAAGCGAATAGCTATGGCTACACCTTC	CASSEANSYGYTF	TRBV2	-	TRBJ1-2	-
TGCGCCAGCAGCTTGTATGGAGGGGAGACCCAGTACTTC	CASSLYGGETQYF	TRBV5-1	-	TRBJ2-5	-
TGTGCCATCAGTGAGTGGCAGGGCAATCAGCCCCAGCATTTT	CAISEWQGNQPQHF	TRBV10-3	-	TRBJ1-5	-
TGTGCCAGCAGTTACGGCGGAGAGGATTCCTACGAGCAGTACTTC	CASSYGGEDSYEQYF	TRBV6-6	-	TRBJ2-7	-
TGCGCCAGCAGCCCCCGGGACAACCCAACTAATGAAAAACTGTTTTTT	CASSPRDNPTNEKLFF	TRBV4-3	-	TRBJ1-4	once
TGTGCCAGCAGTTTTTTTAGGGGACAGCTGAACACTGAAGCTTTCTTT	CASSFFRGQLNTEAFF	TRBV6-2/TRBV6-3	TRBD1	TRBJ1-1	-
TGCGCCAGCAGCGTCCGGGACAGGGGTCTGAACACTGAAGCTTTCTTT	CASSVRDRGLNTEAFF	TRBV5-1	TRBD1	TRBJ1-1	-
TGTGCCAGCAGCGTAGGTTTACAGGGGGGTGGCTACACCTTC	CASSVGLQGGGYTF	TRBV9	TRBD1	TRBJ1-2	few
TGTGCCACCCCTGGGACTGAGCAAGAGACCCAGTACTTC	CATPGTEQETQYF	TRBV6-4	-	TRBJ2-5	-
TGTGCCAGCAGCAACAAACAGGGGGCTGATGGCTACACCTTC	CASSNKQGADGYTF	TRBV21-1	-	TRBJ1-2	-
TGTGCCTGGAGTGTAGCAGGGATCGGTGGAAACACCATATATTTT	CAWSVAGIGGNTIYF	TRBV30	-	TRBJ1-3	-
TGCGCCAGCAGCCAAGAGCTAGCGGGGTACTACGAGCAGTACTTC	CASSQELAGYYEQYF	TRBV4-3	TRBD2	TRBJ2-7	-
TGTGCCAGCAGTTACTCGATAGGCGGGCAGCCCCAGCATTTT	CASSYSIGGQPQHF	TRBV6-5	-	TRBJ1-5	-
TGTGCCAGCAGCTTTGGGCAGACTATGAACACTGAAGCTTTCTTT	CASSFGQTMNTEAFF	TRBV7-9	-	TRBJ1-1	-
TGTGCCAGCAGCCCGCATTCGGGGACAGGGGACACTGAAGCTTTCTTT	CASSPHSGTGDTEAFF	TRBV11-1	TRBD1	TRBJ1-1	-
TGTGCCAGTAGTCCGAGGGGGCGGCCTGAAAAACTGTTTTTT	CASSPRGRPEKLFF	TRBV19	TRBD1	TRBJ1-4	few